The T cell receptor beta chain described here comes from a study of regulatory and conventional T cells in RAG deficiency. About this clone itself: Antigen unknown.

The trim removed 6 bases at V and 2 bases at J, leaving 17 bases unmatched. CDR3 length: 19 residues. General study points: In Omenn syndrome, Treg and Tconv repertoires overlapped >90%. Compared with controls, unique Treg TCR beta sequences dropped about 100-fold in Omenn syndrome and CID/AS. Shannon entropy fell and Simpson indices rose in RAG-deficient patients.

Data came from immunoSEQ multiplex PCR; TCRdb stores just in-frame clones and leaves some out. Counted here are around 30,000 clones, around 96% occurring once; the ten biggest clones make up under 0.2%. Blood CD4+ CD25-low CD127-high conventional T cells supplied the genomic DNA template. These same data were also listed under a study on regulatory T cells. From that paper: Amplification used 52 TRBV primers and 13 TRBJ primers. Patient repertoires had restricted TRB V-J pairs and skewed V and J usage, most in Tregs.

This chain joins TRBV23-1 and TRBJ1-5, with 9 nucleotides matching TRBD1. TRBV23-1 is sorted into the ORF group, with uncertain function. The TCR sequence derives from a human donor in good health. The specimen was CD25- CD4+ T cells sorted from blood. CDR3 nucleotide sequence: TGCGCCAGCAGGCGATCAACAGGGGGCGAGGGGAAAGGCAATCAGCCCCAGCATTTT. It yields the protein CASRRSTGGEGKGNQPQHF.